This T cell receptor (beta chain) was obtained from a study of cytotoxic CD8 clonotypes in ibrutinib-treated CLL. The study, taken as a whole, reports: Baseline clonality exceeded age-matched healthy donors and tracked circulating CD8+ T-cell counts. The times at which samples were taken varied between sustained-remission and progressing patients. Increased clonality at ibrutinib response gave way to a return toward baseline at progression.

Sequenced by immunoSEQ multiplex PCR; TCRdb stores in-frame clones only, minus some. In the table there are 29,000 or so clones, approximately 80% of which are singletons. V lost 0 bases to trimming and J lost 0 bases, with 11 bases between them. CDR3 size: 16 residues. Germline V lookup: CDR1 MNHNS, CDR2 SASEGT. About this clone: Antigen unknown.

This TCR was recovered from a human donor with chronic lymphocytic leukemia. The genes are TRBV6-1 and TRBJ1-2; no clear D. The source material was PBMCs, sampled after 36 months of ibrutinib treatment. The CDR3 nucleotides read TGTGCCAGCAGTGAAGCGGCGCGCCCGACTAACTATGGCTACACCTTC. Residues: CASSEAARPTNYGYTF.